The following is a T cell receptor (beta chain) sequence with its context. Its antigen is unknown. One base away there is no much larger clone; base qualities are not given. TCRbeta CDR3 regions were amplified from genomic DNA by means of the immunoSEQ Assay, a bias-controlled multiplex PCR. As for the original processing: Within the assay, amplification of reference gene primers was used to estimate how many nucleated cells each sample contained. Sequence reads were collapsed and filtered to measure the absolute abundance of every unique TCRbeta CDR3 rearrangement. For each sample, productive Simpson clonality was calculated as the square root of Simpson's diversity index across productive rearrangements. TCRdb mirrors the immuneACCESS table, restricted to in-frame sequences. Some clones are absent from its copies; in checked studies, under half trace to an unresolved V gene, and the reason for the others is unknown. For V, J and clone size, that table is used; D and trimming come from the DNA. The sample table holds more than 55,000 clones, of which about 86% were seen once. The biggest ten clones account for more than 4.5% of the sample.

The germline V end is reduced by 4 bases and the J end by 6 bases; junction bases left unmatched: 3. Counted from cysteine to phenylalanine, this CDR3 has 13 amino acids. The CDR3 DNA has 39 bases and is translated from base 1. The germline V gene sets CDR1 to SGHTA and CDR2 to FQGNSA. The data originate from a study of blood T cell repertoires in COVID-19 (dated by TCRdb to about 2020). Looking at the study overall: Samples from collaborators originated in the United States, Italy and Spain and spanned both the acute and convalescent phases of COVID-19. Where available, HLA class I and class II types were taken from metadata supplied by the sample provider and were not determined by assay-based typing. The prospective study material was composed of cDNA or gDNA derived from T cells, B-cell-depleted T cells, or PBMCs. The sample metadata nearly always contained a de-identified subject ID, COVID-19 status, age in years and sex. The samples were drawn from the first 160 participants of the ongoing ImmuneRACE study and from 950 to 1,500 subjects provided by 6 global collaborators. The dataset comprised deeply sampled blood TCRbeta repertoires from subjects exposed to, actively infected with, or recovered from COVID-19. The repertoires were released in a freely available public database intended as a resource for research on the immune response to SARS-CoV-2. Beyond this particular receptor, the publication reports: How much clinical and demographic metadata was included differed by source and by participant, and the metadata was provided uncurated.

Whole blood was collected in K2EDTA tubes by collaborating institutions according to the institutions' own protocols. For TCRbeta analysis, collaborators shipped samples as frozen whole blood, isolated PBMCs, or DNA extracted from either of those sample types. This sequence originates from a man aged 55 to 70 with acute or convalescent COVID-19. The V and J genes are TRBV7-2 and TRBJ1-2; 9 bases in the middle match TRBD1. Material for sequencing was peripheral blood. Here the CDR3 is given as CASSWGTGHGYTF. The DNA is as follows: TGTGCCAGCAGCTGGGGGACAGGGCATGGCTACACCTTC.